One and the same sample provided the 3 T cell receptor beta chains below, sequenced in a study of cytomegalovirus exposure and HLA in healthy donors. Produced via immunoSEQ multiplex PCR; TCRdb's table is partial and in-frame only. The data hold about 330,000 clones, with about nine tenths observed a single time. The sample was PBMCs. The receptors were sampled from a woman aged 18-29 years in good health and CMV-seronegative.

This clone was found a few times. The rearrangement links TRBV6-5 to TRBJ1-2; 9 bases match TRBD1. Per germline, CDR1 MNHEY and CDR2 SVGAGI. The CDR3 has 13 residues. Germline trimming cut 6 bases from V and 6 bases from J; bases unmatched to any gene: 5. CDR3 nucleotide sequence: TGTGCCAGCAGGGAGACAGGGGGTAATGGCTACACCTTC. This translates into CASRETGGNGYTF.

J is TRBJ2-1 and V is TRBV10-3, with D perhaps TRBD2 (6 bases). Trimming stripped 2 bases from V and 3 bases from J, with 11 bases between. Germline V gives CDR1 ENHRY, CDR2 SYGVKD. The CDR3 extends over 15 amino acids. This CDR3 is CAISELGTDYNEQFF. The CDR3 bases are TGTGCCATCAGTGAGCTGGGGACTGACTACAATGAGCAGTTCTTC.

The chain is built from TRBV7-6 and TRBJ1-1; 10 bases align to TRBD1. This CDR3 is built from 16 residues. Losses at the gene ends were 5 bases for V and 0 bases for J; bases not matched to a gene: 6. Germline V gene lookup returns CDR1 SGHVS and CDR2 FNYEAQ. The CDR3 loop reads CASSQDRGRMNTEAFF. CDR3 sequence (DNA): TGTGCCAGCAGCCAAGACAGGGGGCGGATGAACACTGAAGCTTTCTTT. The entire variable domain, with the rest obtained from reference TRBV7-6 and TRBJ1-1, is as follows: GAGVSQSPRYKVTKRGQDVALRCDPISGHVSLYWYRQALGQGPEFLTYFNYEAQQDKSGLPNDRFSAERPEGSISTLTIQRTEQRDSAMYRCASSQDRGRMNTEAFFGQGTRLTVV.